This is a list of T cell receptor beta chains from one sample in a study of cytomegalovirus exposure and HLA in healthy donors. Only in-frame clones appear in the TCRdb table, and some are missing; sequencing was by immunoSEQ multiplex PCR. The table has some 68,000 clones, approximately 94% seen once; the top ten hold 1.4%. Sequenced: PBMCs. These receptors were obtained from a man younger than 35 in good health and CMV-seropositive. CDR3s include the opening cysteine and the closing phenylalanine or tryptophan. Each record gives: J gene, D gene, clone size, V gene, CDR3 DNA, CDR3 protein. A D gene is named only where the DNA matches it firmly. Not all rows give a size; the values are once, few, many and, for expanded clones, a class.

TRBJ2-4	.	.	TRBV5-1	TGCGCCAGCAGCTTGGAGCAAGACATTCAGTACTTC	CASSLEQDIQYF
TRBJ2-7	.	.	TRBV11-1	TGTGCCAGCAGCTTCGCAGACACAAGCTCCTACGAGCAGTACTTC	CASSFADTSSYEQYF
TRBJ1-5	.	once	TRBV4-1	TGCGCCAGCAGCCAAGGCAGGGGAAAGGGCAATCAGCCCCAGCATTTT	CASSQGRGKGNQPQHF
TRBJ2-1	TRBD1	.	TRBV10-3	TGTGCCATCATGGGACAGGGGGGCTACAATGAGCAGTTCTTC	CAIMGQGGYNEQFF
TRBJ2-1	TRBD2	.	TRBV29-1	TGCAGCGTGGGGGGACTAGCCGCCTACAATGAGCAGTTCTTC	CSVGGLAAYNEQFF
TRBJ1-2	.	.	TRBV6-1	TGTGCCAGCAGTGAAGTGGAGGGTTTCCTTGGCTACACCTTC	CASSEVEGFLGYTF
TRBJ2-7	TRBD2	.	TRBV7-9	TGTGCCAGCAGCCCAGTGACTAGCGGGAGGGCCGGCGAGCAGTACTTC	CASSPVTSGRAGEQYF
TRBJ1-1	TRBD1	.	TRBV11-2	TGTGCCAGCAGCTCAGCCTCAACAGGGGGGAACACTGAAGCTTTCTTT	CASSSASTGGNTEAFF
TRBJ1-2	.	once	TRBV7-2	TGTGCCAGCAGCTGGAGGGGCGGCTACACCTTC	CASSWRGGYTF
TRBJ1-2	.	.	TRBV5-1	TGCGCCAGCAGCCGTGGAGGGCCTAACTATGGCTACACCTTC	CASSRGGPNYGYTF
TRBJ2-3	.	.	TRBV7-2	TGTGCCAGCAGCTTAGTGGCAGGGTTGAGTACAGATACGCAGTATTTT	CASSLVAGLSTDTQYF
TRBJ2-6	TRBD1	.	TRBV27	TGTGCCAGCACACAGGGGAACAACGTCCTGACTTTC	CASTQGNNVLTF
TRBJ1-1	.	.	TRBV6-5	TGTGCCAGCAGTTACAGGGGAAGGAGATCGGAAGCTTTCTTT	CASSYRGRRSEAFF
TRBJ1-2	TRBD1	.	TRBV5-1	TGCGCCAGCAGCTTGACAGGGGGGGAGTATGGCTACACCTTC	CASSLTGGEYGYTF
TRBJ1-4	.	.	TRBV5-1	TGCGCCAGCAGCCCCGACAATAATGAAAAACTGTTTTTT	CASSPDNNEKLFF
TRBJ1-3	TRBD1	.	TRBV6-4	TGTGCCAGCAGTGGGGGACAGAGAATGTCTGGAAACACCATATATTTT	CASSGGQRMSGNTIYF
TRBJ1-3	.	.	TRBV7-8	TGTGCCAGCAGCTTAGAACGCGGTGGAAACACCATATATTTT	CASSLERGGNTIYF
TRBJ2-7	.	.	TRBV10-1	TGCGCCAGCAGCGACGTTACAGGGTACGAGCAGTACTTC	CASSDVTGYEQYF
TRBJ1-2	.	.	TRBV28	TGTGCCAGCTCTTACCCGCACAGGTTAACTAACTATGGCTACACCTTC	CASSYPHRLTNYGYTF
TRBJ1-1	.	few	TRBV10-3	TGTGCCATCAGTGAGTCAGGGGGGAACACTGAAGCTTTCTTT	CAISESGGNTEAFF
TRBJ1-4	.	.	TRBV7-8	TGTGCCAGCAGCTTAGACAGGCTAGAAAAACTGTTTTTT	CASSLDRLEKLFF
TRBJ2-3	.	.	TRBV5-6	TGTGCCAGCAGCTTGAGAGTAGATACGCAGTATTTT	CASSLRVDTQYF
TRBJ2-7	.	.	TRBV27	TGTGCCAGCAGTTCCTACCGCTACGAGCAGTACTTC	CASSSYRYEQYF
TRBJ1-5	.	.	TRBV21-1	TGTGCCAGCAGCAGGTGCGTAGTTCAGCCCCAGCATTTT	CASSRCVVQPQHF
TRBJ2-7	TRBD2	once	TRBV13	TGTGCCAGCAGCTTATTAGGGACTAGGACGGGTGAGCAGTACTTC	CASSLLGTRTGEQYF
TRBJ1-2	TRBD1	.	TRBV7-9	TGTGCCAGCAGCCCACCCAGGGACAGGGCTCGAGGCTACACCTTC	CASSPPRDRARGYTF
TRBJ2-6	.	.	TRBV19	TGTGCCAGTAGTGTTTCGATCGGGACTGGGGCCAACGTCCTGACTTTC	CASSVSIGTGANVLTF
TRBJ2-7	TRBD1	.	TRBV5-1	TGCGCCAGCAGCTCCCGGCCGGGACAGGGCTACGAGCAGTACTTC	CASSSRPGQGYEQYF
TRBJ2-3	.	.	TRBV6-4	TGTGCCAGCAGTGAAATGGAGGCTCCCTGGGATACGCAGTATTTT	CASSEMEAPWDTQYF
TRBJ2-3	.	.	TRBV5-4	TGTGCCAGCAGCTCTTTCACAGATACGCAGTATTTT	CASSSFTDTQYF
TRBJ1-1	TRBD1	.	TRBV28	TGTGCCAGCAGTCCTAGGACAGGGAGTCACACTGAAGCTTTCTTT	CASSPRTGSHTEAFF
TRBJ2-7	TRBD1	.	TRBV30	TGTGCCTGGGGACGGGACAGCTCCTACGAGCAGTACTTC	CAWGRDSSYEQYF
TRBJ1-2	.	.	TRBV2	TGTGCCAGCCTCACCCACGGAGCCGGTGGCTACACCTTC	CASLTHGAGGYTF
TRBJ2-3	TRBD1	.	TRBV19	TGTGCCAGTAGTAACAGGGGGAGAGACACAGATACGCAGTATTTT	CASSNRGRDTDTQYF
TRBJ2-5	.	.	TRBV29-1	TGCAGCGTTGAAGCGGGGGAAGAGACCCAGTACTTC	CSVEAGEETQYF
TRBJ1-6	.	once	TRBV7-3	TGTGCCAGCAGCAGAGACAGAAATTCACCCCTCCACTTT	CASSRDRNSPLHF
TRBJ1-2	TRBD1	.	TRBV6-5	TGTGCCAGCAGGTTGACAGGGAGCTATGGCTACACCTTC	CASRLTGSYGYTF
TRBJ1-2	TRBD1	once	TRBV6-1	TGTGCCAGCAGGTCAGGGGGCAGGGGCTACACCTTC	CASRSGGRGYTF
TRBJ2-1	.	.	TRBV23-1	TGCGCCAGCAGCAGGGAACCCGGGGGGCTCTACAATGAGCAGTTCTTC	CASSREPGGLYNEQFF
TRBJ1-2	TRBD1	.	TRBV4-2	TGTGCCAGCAGCCAAGAGCGGACAGGGGTTAACTATGGCTACACCTTC	CASSQERTGVNYGYTF
TRBJ1-2	.	.	TRBV4-1	TGCGCCAGCAGCCAGGGGTCCCGGACAAGGAATGGCTACACCTTC	CASSQGSRTRNGYTF
TRBJ1-3	.	.	TRBV13	TGTGCCAGCAGCTTAGAAGGGGAGGGGACTGGAAACACCATATATTTT	CASSLEGEGTGNTIYF
TRBJ1-4	TRBD1	.	TRBV2	TGTGCCAGCATTAGACAAACAGGGGACAAGATTTTT	CASIRQTGDKIF
TRBJ1-5	.	.	TRBV11-2	TGTGCCAGCAGCTTAGGCGACAATCAGCCCCAGCATTTT	CASSLGDNQPQHF
TRBJ2-4	TRBD1	.	TRBV14	TGTGCCAGCAGCCTGACCCGGACAGGGATCAAAAACATTCAGTACTTC	CASSLTRTGIKNIQYF
TRBJ1-2	TRBD1	.	TRBV7-2	TGTGCCAGCAGCTTAGCGGGACAGGGAGTTGGTTATGGCTACACCTTC	CASSLAGQGVGYGYTF
TRBJ2-2	.	.	TRBV5-8	TGTGCCAGCAGCTTCGGGTTTAGGGGAACCGGGGAGCTGTTTTTT	CASSFGFRGTGELFF
TRBJ1-1	TRBD1	.	TRBV11-2	TGTGCCAGCAGCCCGGACAGGGAGGCGCGAGCTTTCTTT	CASSPDREARAFF
TRBJ2-3	TRBD2	.	TRBV6-5	TGTGCCAGCAGCCGATCTAGCGGGGGGTCGGATACGCAGTATTTT	CASSRSSGGSDTQYF
TRBJ2-7	.	once	TRBV27	TGTGCCAGCTCACGGGGGACGGGTTACGAGCAGTACTTC	CASSRGTGYEQYF
TRBJ2-1	.	.	TRBV10-3	TGTGCCGCGAGGGCGAGGGAATCGGCGAATGAGCAGTTCTTC	CAARARESANEQFF
TRBJ2-6	.	once	TRBV7-3	TGTGCCAGCAGCGGCAGCTCTGGGGCCAACGTCCTGACTTTC	CASSGSSGANVLTF
TRBJ2-1	TRBD1	.	TRBV5-1	TGCGCCAGCAGCTTGGCCCTAACCGGGACAGGGAGCTCCGATGAGCAGTTCTTC	CASSLALTGTGSSDEQFF
TRBJ2-2	.	.	TRBV19	TGTGCCAGTAGTGAGGCGGCACAAAAATTCACCGGGGAGCTGTTTTTT	CASSEAAQKFTGELFF
TRBJ1-2	.	few	TRBV6-1	TGTGCCAGTGGAAGGGGGGGGATCTTAGGTGGCTACACCTTC	CASGRGGILGGYTF